The next 9 T cell receptor beta chains were all read from a single sample in a study of OX40 agonist ivuxolimab in advanced cancers. Library generation was performed with the immunoSEQ multiplex PCR assay. Drawn from immuneACCESS, this table holds only the in-frame rearrangements with V and J called that TCRdb kept. Clones are partly lost; checked studies trace under half to an unresolved V gene and leave the rest unexplained. In this sample the table shows about 83,000 clones, 65% to 85% of which occur a single time. The top ten clonotypes cover less than 9.5% of the sample. The specimen was CD4+ or CD8+ T cells sorted from blood, collected in a trial of the OX40 agonist ivuxolimab. The source of these receptors is an adult with an advanced solid tumor such as melanoma, head and neck, liver or kidney cancer.

The rearrangement joins TRBV27 to TRBJ1-1, with TRBD1 as a possible D gene (6 bases). Germline V gene lookup returns CDR1 MNHEY and CDR2 SMNVEV (reference sequence). Trimming stripped 4 bases from V and 3 bases from J, with 9 bases between. The length of the CDR3 is 13 residues. The CDR3 DNA reads TGTGCCAGCAGTTCAGAGGGGGACACTGAAGCTTTCTTT. This encodes CASSSEGDTEAFF.

The CDR3 DNA is TGTGCCAGTAGTGTTGGACCGGCCAATCAGGCCCAGTACTTC. It translates to CASSVGPANQAQYF. The rearrangement links TRBV19 to TRBJ2-5; no reliable D call. The CDR3 length is 14 residues. V lost 5 bases to trimming and J lost 9 bases, with 19 bases between them. Per germline, CDR1 LNHDA and CDR2 SQIVND (reference sequence).

The chain links TRBV7-3 to TRBJ2-2, with D maybe TRBD1 (5 bases). Trimming removed 5 bases from V and 5 bases from J, with 9 bases in between. In germline, CDR1 is SGHTA, CDR2 FQGTGA. This CDR3 is built from 13 residues. The CDR3 region is CASSPQGTGELFF. CDR3 bases: TGTGCCAGCAGCCCCCAGGGAACCGGGGAGCTGTTTTTT.

The rearrangement links TRBV4-1 to TRBJ2-2; 12 bases agree with TRBD2. Germline CDR1 reads MGHRA; CDR2 reads YSYEKL. J lost 0 bases, V lost 3 bases, and 14 bases had no gene match. CDR3 length equals 21 residues. CDR3 region: CASSHSSGTSGGTSNTGELFF. DNA of the CDR3: TGCGCCAGCAGCCATTCGTCCGGAACTAGCGGGGGGACATCGAACACCGGGGAGCTGTTTTTT.

The chain links TRBV18 to TRBJ1-4, with TRBD1 as a possible D gene (5 bases). From germline, CDR1 is KGHSH and CDR2 LQKENI. The length of the CDR3 is 16 residues. Trimming cost V 5 bases and J 0 bases, with 13 bases left between them. The CDR3 DNA is TGTGCCAGCTCATCGGACATCTTGGCAACTAATGAAAAACTGTTTTTT. Its protein is CASSSDILATNEKLFF. Together with reference TRBV18 and TRBJ1-4, the CDR3 gives the full variable domain: NAGVMQNPRHLVRRRGQEARLRCSPMKGHSHVYWYRQLPEEGLKFMVYLQKENIIDESGMPKERFSAEFPKEGPSILRIQQVVRGDSAAYFCASSSDILATNEKLFFGSGTQLSVL.

This clone occurred a few times. The chain is built from TRBV6-1 and TRBJ1-3; D gene ambiguous. The CDR3 totals 12 residues. Germline CDR1 is MNHNS and CDR2 is SASEGT. The V end was cut by 10 bases, the J end by 0 bases, with 7 bases between. The CDR3 DNA follows: TGTGCCATTCAGAGCTCTGGAAACACCATATATTTT. It translates to CAIQSSGNTIYF.

This clone appeared a few times. V is TRBV21-1 and J is TRBJ2-5; TRBD1, the table's D call, lacks a check against the DNA. TRBV21-1 is classified as a pseudogene. The CDR3 is 19 residues long. CDR3 in amino acids: CASSKTGKGFRRSGETQYF. The DNA for the CDR3 is TGTGCCAGCAGCAAAACAGGGAAAGGTTTCCGGCGTTCAGGAGAGACCCAGTACTTC.

This chain connects TRBV6-5 to TRBJ1-5, with TRBD1 identical over 7 bases. Germline trimming cut 6 bases from V and 5 bases from J; bases unmatched to any gene: 4. The CDR3 covers 13 residues. Per germline, CDR1 MNHEY and CDR2 SVGAGI. The DNA for the CDR3 is TGTGCCAGCAGGAGGGGGCTTTATCAGCCCCAGCATTTT. Residues: CASRRGLYQPQHF.

As regards this clone: The junction differs from germline at one of its ends, possibly a read error. The CDR3 sequence is CASSLTVNEKLLF. The CDR3 DNA follows: TGTGCCAGCAGTCTGACAGTTAATGAAAAACTGCTTTTT. The chain joins TRBV27 to TRBJ1-4; weak D call: TRBD1 (5 bases). The CDR3 has 13 residues. Germline-derived CDR1 and CDR2 are MNHEY and SMNVEV (reference sequence). Looking up the rest from reference TRBV27 and TRBJ1-4 gives the full variable domain: EAQVTQNPRYLITVTGKKLTVTCSQNMNHEYMSWYRQDPGLGLRQIYYSMNVEVTDKGDVPEGYKVSRKEKRNFPLILESPSPNQTSLYFCASSLTVNEKLLFGSGTQLSVL.